Listed below are T cell receptor beta chains from one sample, sequenced in a study of Graves' ophthalmopathy and Graves' hyperthyroidism. TCRdb redid the calling of the multiplex PCR reads with MiXCR, one entry per CDR3 protein. Of 1 million to 1.3 million distinct CDR3 sequences listed, about 40% are singletons. The sample was peripheral blood or thyroid tissue (not recorded which). These receptors all stem from an adult man with Graves' hyperthyroidism. Both conserved end residues are part of each CDR3. D genes are given only for firm matches. Not every row has a clone size; where given, it reads once, few, many or a size class.

j_gene | d_gene | abundance | v_gene | len | CDR3aa | CDR3nt
TRBJ1-2 | TRBD1 | few | TRBV3-1 | 14 | CASSQEDRVGGYTF | TGTGCCAGCAGCCAAGAGGACAGGGTTGGTGGCTACACCTTC
TRBJ2-7 | . | . | TRBV7-7 | 9 | CAGAWEQYF | TGTGCCGGGGCCTGGGAGCAGTACTTC
TRBJ2-5 | TRBD2 | . | TRBV7-6 | 18 | CASSRSRTSANQQETQYF | TGTGCCAGCAGCCGGAGCCGGACTAGCGCAAACCAACAAGAGACCCAGTACTTC
TRBJ2-2 | . | . | TRBV29-1 | 13 | CSVAGADTGELFF | TGCAGCGTTGCGGGTGCGGACACCGGGGAGCTGTTTTTT
TRBJ2-7 | . | . | TRBV5-1 | 13 | CASSRTTGNEQYF | TGCGCCAGCAGCAGGACGACAGGTAACGAGCAGTACTTC
TRBJ2-7 | TRBD1 | . | TRBV29-1 | 11 | CSEGDRAEQYF | TGCAGCGAGGGGGACAGAGCCGAGCAGTACTTC
TRBJ1-2 | . | . | TRBV5-1 | 15 | CASSGDPVDSYGYTF | TGCGCCAGCAGCGGAGACCCCGTCGACAGCTATGGCTACACCTTC
TRBJ1-2 | . | . | TRBV4-1 | 16 | CASSSSLFQENYGYTF | TGCGCCAGCAGCTCTTCACTTTTTCAGGAGAACTATGGCTACACCTTC
TRBJ1-5 | . | . | TRBV4-1 | 16 | CASSQDRGYGNQPQHF | TGCGCCAGCAGCCAAGATAGGGGGTATGGCAATCAGCCCCAGCATTTT
TRBJ1-5 | . | many | TRBV7-9 | 15 | CASSSWTETNQPQHF | TGTGCCAGCAGCTCGTGGACGGAGACCAATCAGCCCCAGCATTTT
TRBJ1-4 | . | . | TRBV12-3/TRBV12-4 | 11 | CASSFVGGLFF | TGCGCCAGCAGTTTCGTTGGGGGGCTGTTTTTT
TRBJ2-6 | TRBD1 | . | TRBV7-2 | 19 | CASSPARGTVVGGANVLTF | TGTGCCAGCAGCCCCGCTAGGGGGACAGTGGTCGGTGGGGCCAACGTCCTGACTTTC
TRBJ1-5 | . | once | TRBV29-1 | 15 | CSSRRKSGSNQPQHF | TGCAGCAGTAGGAGGAAAAGTGGGAGCAATCAGCCCCAGCATTTT
TRBJ2-2 | . | many | TRBV2 | 15 | CASRGVGFNTGELFF | TGTGCCAGCAGGGGGGTGGGATTCAACACCGGGGAGCTGTTTTTT
TRBJ1-5 | TRBD1 | . | TRBV5-1 | 14 | CASSQGTANQPQHF | TGCGCCAGCAGCCAAGGGACAGCGAATCAGCCCCAGCATTTT
TRBJ1-6 | . | . | TRBV13 | 12 | CASSPTGEPLHF | TGTGCCAGCAGCCCAACAGGAGAACCCCTCCACTTT
TRBJ2-6 | . | many | TRBV10-3 | 16 | CAISESTNSGANVLTF | TGTGCCATCAGTGAGTCGACGAACTCTGGGGCCAACGTCCTGACTTTC
TRBJ2-5 | . | many | TRBV7-2 | 17 | CASSSRQGGTAQETQYF | TGTGCCAGCAGCTCCCGGCAAGGGGGGACAGCCCAAGAGACCCAGTACTTC
TRBJ2-7 | . | few | TRBV12-3/TRBV12-4 | 15 | CASSFRRGRGYEQYF | TGTGCCAGCAGTTTTCGAAGGGGGAGGGGCTACGAGCAGTACTTC
TRBJ1-6 | TRBD1 | many | TRBV20-1 | 13 | CSASGTVNSPLHF | TGCAGTGCATCCGGGACAGTTAATTCACCCCTCCACTTT
TRBJ1-2 | . | few | TRBV10-3 | 14 | CAISDPTAYRGYTF | TGTGCCATCAGTGACCCTACAGCTTACCGGGGCTACACCTTC
TRBJ1-2 | TRBD1 | . | TRBV4-1 | 15 | CASSPKSPYRGGYTF | TGCGCCAGCAGCCCGAAAAGCCCTTACAGGGGTGGCTACACCTTC
TRBJ1-2 | TRBD1 | many | TRBV7-3 | 14 | CASSPGGTSYGYTF | TGTGCCAGCAGCCCAGGGGGCACTAGCTATGGCTACACCTTC
TRBJ1-5 | TRBD1 | . | TRBV6-2/TRBV6-3 | 18 | CASSYAGGSGIGNQPQHF | TGTGCCAGCAGTTACGCAGGGGGGTCGGGAATTGGCAATCAGCCCCAGCATTTT
TRBJ1-2 | TRBD1 | few | TRBV5-1 | 16 | CASSLAGQGVIGGYTF | TGCGCCAGCAGCTTGGCCGGACAGGGGGTCATAGGGGGCTACACCTTC
TRBJ2-2 | . | many | TRBV9 | 15 | CASSVVAGNTGELFF | TGTGCCAGCAGCGTAGTGGCAGGAAACACCGGGGAGCTGTTTTTT